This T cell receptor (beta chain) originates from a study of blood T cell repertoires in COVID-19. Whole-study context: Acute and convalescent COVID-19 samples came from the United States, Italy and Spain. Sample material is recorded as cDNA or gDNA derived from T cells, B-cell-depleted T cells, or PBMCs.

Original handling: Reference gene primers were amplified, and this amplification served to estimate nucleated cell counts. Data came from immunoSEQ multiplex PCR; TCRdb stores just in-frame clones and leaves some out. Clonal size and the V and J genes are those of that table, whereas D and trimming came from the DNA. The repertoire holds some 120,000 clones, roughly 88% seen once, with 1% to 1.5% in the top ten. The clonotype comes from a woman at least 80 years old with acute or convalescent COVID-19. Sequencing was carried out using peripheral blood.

The CDR3 DNA reads TGTGCCAGCAGCCCACGGGGACTAGCGGGGGTTACAGATACGCAGTATTTT. It encodes CASSPRGLAGVTDTQYF. The chain joins TRBV7-2 to TRBJ2-3; TRBD2 agrees at 14 bases. V shed 5 bases, J shed 3 bases, and the junction held 7 bases outside the gene matches. The germline gives CDR1 SGHTA, CDR2 FQGNSA. The CDR3 runs 17 residues.